The entry below gives a single T cell receptor (beta chain) sequence along with its context. The sample originates from a study of blood T cell repertoires in COVID-19. Authors' methods: Counts of nucleated cells, estimated from reference gene primer amplification, were obtained. Profiling relied on immunoSEQ multiplex PCR, and the TCRdb table lists in-frame clones only, not all of them. The V and J calls and clone size were taken over from that table, and D and trimming were inferred from the DNA. The sample records 230,000 or so clones, 80% to 90% being singletons. All enrollees were roughly 18 to 89 years old and from fewer than 30 US areas. Participants were placed into cohorts based on the clinical history they reported. This TCR came from a woman between 45 and 60 years old who had been exposed to COVID-19. The sample comprised PBMCs or T cells enriched from blood (not recorded which).

The CDR3 DNA reads TGTGCCAGCAGCTTGGGGACAGGGGTTCAGCCCCAGCATTTT. Translation: CASSLGTGVQPQHF. The gene calls are TRBV11-2 and TRBJ1-5, with TRBD1 matching over 10 bases. The CDR3 sequence is 14 residues long. V shed 3 bases, J shed 6 bases, and the junction held 2 bases outside the gene matches. The germline gives CDR1 SGHAT, CDR2 FQNNGV.